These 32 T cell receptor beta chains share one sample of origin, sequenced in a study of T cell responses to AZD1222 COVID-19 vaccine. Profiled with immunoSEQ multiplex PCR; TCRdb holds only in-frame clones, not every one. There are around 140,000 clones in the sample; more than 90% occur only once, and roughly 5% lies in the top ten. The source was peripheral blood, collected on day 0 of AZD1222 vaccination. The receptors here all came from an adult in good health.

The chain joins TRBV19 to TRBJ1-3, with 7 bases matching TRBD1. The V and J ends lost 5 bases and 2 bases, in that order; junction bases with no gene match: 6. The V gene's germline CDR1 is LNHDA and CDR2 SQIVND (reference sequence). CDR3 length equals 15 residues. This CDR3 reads CASSPPGTAGNTIYF. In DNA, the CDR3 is TGTGCCAGTAGTCCTCCCGGGACAGCTGGAAACACCATATATTTT. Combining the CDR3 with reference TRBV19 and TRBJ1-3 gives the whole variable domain DGGITQSPKYLFRKEGQNVTLSCEQNLNHDAMYWYRQDPGQGLRLIYYSQIVNDFQKGDIAEGYSVSREKKESFPLTVTSAQKNPTAFYLCASSPPGTAGNTIYFGEGSWLTVV.

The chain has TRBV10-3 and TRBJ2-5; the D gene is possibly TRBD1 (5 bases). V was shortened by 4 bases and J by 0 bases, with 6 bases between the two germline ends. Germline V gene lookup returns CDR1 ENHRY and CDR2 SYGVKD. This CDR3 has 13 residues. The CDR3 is CAISGQNQETQYF. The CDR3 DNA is TGTGCCATCAGTGGACAGAACCAAGAGACCCAGTACTTC.

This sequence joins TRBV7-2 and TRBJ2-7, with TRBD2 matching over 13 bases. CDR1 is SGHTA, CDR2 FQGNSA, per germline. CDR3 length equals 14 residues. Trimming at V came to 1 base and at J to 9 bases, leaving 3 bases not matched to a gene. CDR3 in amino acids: CASSLGTSGSAQYF. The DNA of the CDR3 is TGTGCCAGCAGCTTAGGGACTAGCGGGAGTGCGCAGTACTTC.

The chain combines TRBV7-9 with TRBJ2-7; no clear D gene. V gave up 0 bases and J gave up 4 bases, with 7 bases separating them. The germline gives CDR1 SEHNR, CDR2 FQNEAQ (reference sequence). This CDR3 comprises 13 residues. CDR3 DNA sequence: TGTGCCAGCAGCTTAGCCAGGAATTACGAGCAGTACTTC. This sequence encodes CASSLARNYEQYF.

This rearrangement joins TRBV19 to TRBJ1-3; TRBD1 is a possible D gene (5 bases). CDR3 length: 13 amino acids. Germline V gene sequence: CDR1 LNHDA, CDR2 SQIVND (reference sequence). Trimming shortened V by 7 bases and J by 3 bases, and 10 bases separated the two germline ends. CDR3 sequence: CASTPGLGNTIYF. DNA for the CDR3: TGTGCCAGTACCCCGGGACTTGGAAACACCATATATTTT.

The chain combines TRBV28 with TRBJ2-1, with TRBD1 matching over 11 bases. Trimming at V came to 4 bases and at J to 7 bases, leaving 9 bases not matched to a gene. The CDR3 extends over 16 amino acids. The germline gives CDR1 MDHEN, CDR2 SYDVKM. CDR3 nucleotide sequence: TGTGCCAGCAGTTCCCGGGGGACAGGGGGGATTAATGAGCAGTTCTTC. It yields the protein CASSSRGTGGINEQFF.

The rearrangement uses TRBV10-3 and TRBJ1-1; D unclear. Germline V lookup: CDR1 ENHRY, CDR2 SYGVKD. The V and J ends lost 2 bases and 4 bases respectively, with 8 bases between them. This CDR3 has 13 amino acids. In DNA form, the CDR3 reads TGTGCCATCAGTGAGGGCACTGTCACTGAAGCTTTCTTT. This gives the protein CAISEGTVTEAFF.

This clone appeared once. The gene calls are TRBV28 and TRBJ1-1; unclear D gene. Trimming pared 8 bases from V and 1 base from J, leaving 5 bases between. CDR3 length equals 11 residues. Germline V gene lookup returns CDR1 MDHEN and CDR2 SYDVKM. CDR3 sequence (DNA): TGTGCCAGCGCAAGGAACACTGAAGCTTTCTTT. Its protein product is CASARNTEAFF. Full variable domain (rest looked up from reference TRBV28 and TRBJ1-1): DVKVTQSSRYLVKRTGEKVFLECVQDMDHENMFWYRQDPGLGLRLIYFSYDVKMKEKGDIPEGYSVSREKKERFSLILESASTNQTSMYLCASARNTEAFFGQGTRLTVV.

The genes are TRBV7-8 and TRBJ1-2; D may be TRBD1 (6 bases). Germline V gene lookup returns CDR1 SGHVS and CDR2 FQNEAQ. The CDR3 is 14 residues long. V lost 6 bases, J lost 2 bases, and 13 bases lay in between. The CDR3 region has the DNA TGTGCCAGCAGTCAGTCTACAGGGAACTATGGCTACACCTTC. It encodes CASSQSTGNYGYTF. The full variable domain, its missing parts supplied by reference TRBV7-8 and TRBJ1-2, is GAGVSQSPRYKVAKRGQDVALRCDPISGHVSLFWYQQALGQGPEFLTYFQNEAQLDKSGLPSDRFFAERPEGSVSTLKIQRTQQEDSAVYLCASSQSTGNYGYTFGSGTRLTVV.

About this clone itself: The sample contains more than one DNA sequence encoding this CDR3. This CDR3 is CASSPGLAGNNEQFF. CDR3 DNA sequence: TGTGCCAGCAGCCCCGGACTAGCGGGAAACAATGAGCAGTTCTTC. This chain uses TRBV7-2 with TRBJ2-1, with 12 bases identical to TRBD2. The CDR3 contains 15 residues. V trimming: 5 bases; J trimming: 5 bases; junction bases outside the gene matches: 4. Germline V gene data show CDR1 as SGHTA and CDR2 as FQGNSA.

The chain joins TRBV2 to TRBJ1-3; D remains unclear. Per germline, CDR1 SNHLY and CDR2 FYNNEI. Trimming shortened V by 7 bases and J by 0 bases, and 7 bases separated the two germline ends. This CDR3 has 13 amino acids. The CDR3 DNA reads TGTGCCAGCATGGGGTTCTCTGGAAACACCATATATTTT. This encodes CASMGFSGNTIYF.

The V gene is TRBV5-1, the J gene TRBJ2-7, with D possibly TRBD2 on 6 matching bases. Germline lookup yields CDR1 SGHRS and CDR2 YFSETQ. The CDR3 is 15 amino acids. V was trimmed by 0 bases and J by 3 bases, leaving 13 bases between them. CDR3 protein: CASSLVGSGSYEQYF. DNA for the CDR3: TGCGCCAGCAGCTTGGTTGGTAGCGGAAGCTACGAGCAGTACTTC.

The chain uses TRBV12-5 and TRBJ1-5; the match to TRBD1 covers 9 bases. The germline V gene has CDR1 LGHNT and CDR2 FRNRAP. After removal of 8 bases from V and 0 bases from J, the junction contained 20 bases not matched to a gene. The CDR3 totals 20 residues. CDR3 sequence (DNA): TGTGCTAGTACGCGAAAGTTGGACAGGGGCGATTCAAATAGCAATCAGCCCCAGCATTTT. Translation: CASTRKLDRGDSNSNQPQHF.

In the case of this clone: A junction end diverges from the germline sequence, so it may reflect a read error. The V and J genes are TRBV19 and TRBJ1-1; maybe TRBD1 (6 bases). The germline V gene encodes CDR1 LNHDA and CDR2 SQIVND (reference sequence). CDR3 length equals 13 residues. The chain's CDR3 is CASSIVWGAEAFF. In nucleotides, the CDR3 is TGTGCCAGTAGTATAGTGTGGGGGGCTGAGGCTTTCTTT. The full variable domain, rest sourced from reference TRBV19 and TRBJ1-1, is DGGITQSPKYLFRKEGQNVTLSCEQNLNHDAMYWYRQDPGQGLRLIYYSQIVNDFQKGDIAEGYSVSREKKESFPLTVTSAQKNPTAFYLCASSIVWGAEAFFGQGTRLTVV.

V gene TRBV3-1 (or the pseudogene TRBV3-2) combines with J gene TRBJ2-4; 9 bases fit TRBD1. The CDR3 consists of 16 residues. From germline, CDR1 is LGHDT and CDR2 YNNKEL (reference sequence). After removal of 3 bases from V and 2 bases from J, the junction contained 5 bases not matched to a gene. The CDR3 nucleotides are TGTGCCAGCAGCCACGGTGGGACAGGGCCCAAAAACATTCAGTACTTC. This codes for CASSHGGTGPKNIQYF.

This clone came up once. CDR3 region: CASRDRSYGYTF. CDR3 sequence (DNA): TGTGCCAGCAGGGACCGCAGCTATGGCTACACCTTC. This sequence joins TRBV6-5 and TRBJ1-2; D not resolved. CDR1 and CDR2 (germline): MNHEY, SVGAGI. V shed 6 bases and J shed 4 bases, with 9 bases lying between them. CDR3 length: 12 amino acids.

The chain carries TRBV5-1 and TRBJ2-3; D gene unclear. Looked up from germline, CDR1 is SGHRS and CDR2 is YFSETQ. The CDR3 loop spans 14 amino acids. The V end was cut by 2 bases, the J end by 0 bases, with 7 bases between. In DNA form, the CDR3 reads TGCGCCAGCAGCTTCCAGGCTAGCACAGATACGCAGTATTTT. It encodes CASSFQASTDTQYF.

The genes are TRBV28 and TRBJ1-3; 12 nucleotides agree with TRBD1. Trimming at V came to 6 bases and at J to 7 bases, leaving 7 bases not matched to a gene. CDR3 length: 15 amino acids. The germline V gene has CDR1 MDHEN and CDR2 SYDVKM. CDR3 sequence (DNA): TGTGCCAGCAGACGGGACAGGGGGCTTTCCAACACCATATATTTT. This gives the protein CASRRDRGLSNTIYF.

CDR3 coding DNA: TGTGCCAGCAGTTTTCAGGACGGTAAGGGGGAGCAGTACTTC. It codes for CASSFQDGKGEQYF. The rearrangement uses TRBV28 and TRBJ2-7; D possibly corresponds to TRBD1 (5 bases). This CDR3 region has 14 residues. The ends were cut back, 3 bases at V and 7 bases at J, with 16 bases in the middle. Germline CDR1 MDHEN, CDR2 SYDVKM.

Here the CDR3 DNA reads TGTGCCAGCACCCTAGACAGGGGCACTGAAGCTTTCTTT. Amino acid sequence: CASTLDRGTEAFF. The J gene is TRBJ1-1, the V gene TRBV12-3 or TRBV12-4, with TRBD1 matching over 8 bases. The CDR3 covers 13 residues. V was pared by 7 bases and J by 4 bases, with 5 bases of the junction left unmatched.

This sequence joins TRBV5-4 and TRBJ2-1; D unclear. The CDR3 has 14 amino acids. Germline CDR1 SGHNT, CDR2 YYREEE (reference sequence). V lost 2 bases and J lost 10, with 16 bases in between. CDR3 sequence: CASSLPGFLGEQFF. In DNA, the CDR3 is TGTGCCAGCAGCTTACCGGGTTTTTTAGGCGAGCAGTTCTTC.

The CDR3 loop reads CASSKEGNPGELFF. DNA for the CDR3: TGTGCCAGCAGCAAAGAAGGGAACCCCGGGGAGCTGTTTTTT. The V gene is TRBV21-1, the J gene TRBJ2-2. TRBV21-1 corresponds to a pseudogene. The CDR3 consists of 14 residues.

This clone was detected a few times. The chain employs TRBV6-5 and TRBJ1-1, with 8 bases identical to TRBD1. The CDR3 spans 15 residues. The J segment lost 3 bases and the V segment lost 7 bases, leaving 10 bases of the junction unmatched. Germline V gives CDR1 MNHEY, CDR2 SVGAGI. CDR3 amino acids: CASKHRDRIYTEAFF. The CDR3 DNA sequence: TGTGCCAGCAAACACCGGGACAGGATTTACACTGAAGCTTTCTTT.

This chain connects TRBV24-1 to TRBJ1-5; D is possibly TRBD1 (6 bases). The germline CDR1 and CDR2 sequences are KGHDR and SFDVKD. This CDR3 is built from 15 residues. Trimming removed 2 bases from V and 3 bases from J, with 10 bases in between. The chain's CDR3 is CATSDSTGYNQPQHF. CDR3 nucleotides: TGTGCCACCAGTGATTCGACAGGATACAATCAGCCCCAGCATTTT.

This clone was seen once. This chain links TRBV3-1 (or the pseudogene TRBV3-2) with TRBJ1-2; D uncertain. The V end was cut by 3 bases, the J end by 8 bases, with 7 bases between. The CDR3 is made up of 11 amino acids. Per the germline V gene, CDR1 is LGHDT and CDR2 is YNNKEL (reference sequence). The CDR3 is CASSQGRGYTF. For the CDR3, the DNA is TGTGCCAGCAGCCAGGGTAGGGGCTACACCTTC.

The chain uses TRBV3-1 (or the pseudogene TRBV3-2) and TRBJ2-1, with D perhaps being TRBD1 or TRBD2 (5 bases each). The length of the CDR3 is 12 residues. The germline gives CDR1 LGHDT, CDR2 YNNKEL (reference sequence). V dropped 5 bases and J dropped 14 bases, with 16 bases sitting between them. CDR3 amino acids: CASSARDREEFF. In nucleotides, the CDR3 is TGTGCCAGCAGCGCCCGGGACCGCGAAGAGTTCTTC.

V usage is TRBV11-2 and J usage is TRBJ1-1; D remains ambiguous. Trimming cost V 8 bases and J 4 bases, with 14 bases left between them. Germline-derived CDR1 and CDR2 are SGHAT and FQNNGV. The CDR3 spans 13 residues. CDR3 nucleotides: TGTGCCAGCGGCGGGGTTGTGGGCACTGAAGCTTTCTTT. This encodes CASGGVVGTEAFF.

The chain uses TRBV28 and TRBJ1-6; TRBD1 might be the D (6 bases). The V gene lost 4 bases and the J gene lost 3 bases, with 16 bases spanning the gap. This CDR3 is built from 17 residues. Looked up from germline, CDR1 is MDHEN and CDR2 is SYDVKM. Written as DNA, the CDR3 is TGTGCCAGCAGTTCCCTCACAGGGAAAGGCTATAATTCACCCCTCCACTTT. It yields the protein CASSSLTGKGYNSPLHF. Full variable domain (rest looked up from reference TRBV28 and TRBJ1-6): DVKVTQSSRYLVKRTGEKVFLECVQDMDHENMFWYRQDPGLGLRLIYFSYDVKMKEKGDIPEGYSVSREKKERFSLILESASTNQTSMYLCASSSLTGKGYNSPLHFGNGTRLTVT.

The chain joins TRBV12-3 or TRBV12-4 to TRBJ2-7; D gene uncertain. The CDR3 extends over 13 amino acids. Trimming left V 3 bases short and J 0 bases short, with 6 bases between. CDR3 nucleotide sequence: TGTGCCAGCAGTTTCACCGGCTCCTACGAGCAGTACTTC. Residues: CASSFTGSYEQYF.

The CDR3 loop is CASSSSGGGNEKLFF. CDR3 nucleotide sequence: TGTGCCAGCAGTTCTTCAGGAGGCGGTAATGAAAAACTGTTTTTT. The V gene is TRBV28, the J gene TRBJ1-4; D call uncertain. CDR1 and CDR2 (germline): MDHEN, SYDVKM. With 4 bases removed from V and 4 bases from J, the gap between germline ends came to 13 bases. CDR3 length: 15 amino acids.

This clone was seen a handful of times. The CDR3 loop reads CASSGNRLNEQFF. The CDR3 region has the DNA TGTGCCAGCTCAGGCAACAGGCTTAATGAGCAGTTCTTC. The genes are TRBV18 and TRBJ2-1; possibly TRBD1 for D (5 bases). The V gene lost 5 bases and the J gene lost 7 bases, with 12 bases spanning the gap. The V gene's germline CDR1 is KGHSH and CDR2 LQKENI. CDR3 size: 13 residues.

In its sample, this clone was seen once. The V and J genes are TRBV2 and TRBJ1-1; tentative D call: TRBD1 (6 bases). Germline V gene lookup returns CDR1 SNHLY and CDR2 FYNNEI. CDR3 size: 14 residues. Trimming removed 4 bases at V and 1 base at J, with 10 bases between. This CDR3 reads CASSVEGGNTEAFF. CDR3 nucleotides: TGTGCCAGCAGTGTTGAGGGGGGGAACACTGAAGCTTTCTTT.